The T cell receptor beta chain under discussion was sequenced for a study of shared clonotypes between healthy human individuals. Assay: immunoSEQ multiplex PCR; the TCRdb copy retains only in-frame clones and omits some. This sample has 2 million to 2.5 million clones, with 90% to 95% found just once. V was clipped by 9 bases and J by 1 base, with 10 bases between them. The CDR3 is 13 amino acids. CDR1 and CDR2 from the germline V gene are MNHNS and SASEGT. The V call is TRBV6-1, the J call TRBJ1-5, with a weak D call TRBD1 (5 bases). The clonotype comes from a man younger than 35 in good health. Some clones in this sample may be carry-over from other donors' samples. The sequencing input was naive CD4+ T cells from PBMCs. Specified subset: CD45RA+ positively selected. The CDR3 here is CASGTSSNQPQHF. The CDR3 nucleotides read TGTGCCAGTGGGACTTCCAGCAATCAGCCCCAGCATTTT.